One sample yielded the 27 T cell receptor beta chains listed below, sequenced in a study of cytotoxic CD8 clonotypes in ibrutinib-treated CLL. The protocol was immunoSEQ multiplex PCR, while the TCRdb copy is restricted to in-frame clones and leaves out a portion. The profile covers about 12,000 clones, with approximately 67% appearing a single time and around 25% taken by the ten largest. The material was PBMCs, obtained before ibrutinib treatment. The receptor source for this set is a human donor with chronic lymphocytic leukemia.

This clone has just one count. V usage is TRBV6-4 and J usage is TRBJ1-1; TRBD1 matches at 8 bases. Trimming removed 6 bases from V and 4 bases from J; junction bases left unmatched: 4. The length of the CDR3 is 13 residues. Germline-derived CDR1 and CDR2 are MRHNA and SNTAGT. The CDR3 reads CASRAGQGTEAFF. DNA for the CDR3: TGTGCCAGCAGGGCCGGACAGGGCACTGAAGCTTTCTTT.

The chain couples TRBV28 to TRBJ1-1, with 9 positions matching TRBD1. CDR3 length: 15 amino acids. Germline trimming cut 6 bases from V and 5 bases from J; bases unmatched to any gene: 10. CDR1 is MDHEN, CDR2 SYDVKM, per germline. Here the CDR3 DNA reads TGTGCCAGCAGCTATACAGGGGGCGGTTGGACTGAAGCTTTCTTT. This codes for CASSYTGGGWTEAFF. Full variable domain (remainder filled in from reference TRBV28 and TRBJ1-1): DVKVTQSSRYLVKRTGEKVFLECVQDMDHENMFWYRQDPGLGLRLIYFSYDVKMKEKGDIPEGYSVSREKKERFSLILESASTNQTSMYLCASSYTGGGWTEAFFGQGTRLTVV.

In its sample, this clone was seen a few times. V and J are TRBV9 and TRBJ1-1; 7 bases line up with TRBD1. The ends lost 1 base at V and 3 bases at J; junction bases unmatched: 3. CDR3 length: 14 residues. Germline V gives CDR1 SGDLS, CDR2 YYNGEE. CDR3 sequence: CASSVIQGDTEAFF. The CDR3 nucleotides are TGTGCCAGCAGCGTAATTCAGGGGGACACTGAAGCTTTCTTT.

The chain recombines TRBV4-1 with TRBJ1-4; D unresolved. This CDR3 region has 15 residues. Germline CDR1 reads MGHRA; CDR2 reads YSYEKL. With 0 bases removed from V and 4 bases from J, the gap between germline ends came to 9 bases. In DNA, the CDR3 is TGCGCCAGCAGCCAAGAACGGGGAATTAATGAAAAACTGTTTTTT. Its protein is CASSQERGINEKLFF.

The chain carries TRBV4-1 and TRBJ2-1; the match to TRBD2 covers 7 bases. The CDR3 runs 15 residues. CDR1 is MGHRA and CDR2 is YSYEKL in the germline V gene. Trimming removed 6 bases from V and 7 bases from J; junction bases left unmatched: 12. The CDR3 DNA reads TGCGCCAGCAGTCGAGAGGGAGGGTTAAGGAATGAGCAGTTCTTC. It translates to CASSREGGLRNEQFF.

The V call is TRBV19, the J call TRBJ2-3; 9 nucleotides align to TRBD2. The CDR3 covers 14 residues. The germline gives CDR1 LNHDA, CDR2 SQIVND (reference sequence). Trimming took 2 bases from V and 3 from J; bases not matched to a gene: 0. CDR3 loop: CASSILAGTDTQYF. In nucleotides, the CDR3 is TGTGCCAGTAGTATACTAGCGGGGACAGATACGCAGTATTTT.

This chain connects TRBV28 to TRBJ2-3; 7 bases map to TRBD2. The CDR3 extends over 14 amino acids. Unmatched junction bases numbered 7, after V lost 3 bases and J lost 7 bases. Germline V gene lookup returns CDR1 MDHEN and CDR2 SYDVKM. Here the CDR3 reads CASSFRGGRYTQYF. The CDR3 DNA reads as TGTGCCAGCAGTTTCCGCGGGGGTCGATATACGCAGTATTTT.

The chain has TRBV5-1 and TRBJ1-1; the D gene is possibly TRBD1 (6 bases). Trimming cost V 4 bases and J 0 bases, with 16 bases left between them. The CDR3 runs to 16 residues. Germline V gives CDR1 SGHRS, CDR2 YFSETQ. Written as DNA, the CDR3 is TGCGCCAGCAGCGTCGTGGGGGGCAGGATGAACACTGAAGCTTTCTTT. Its protein is CASSVVGGRMNTEAFF.

This clone was recorded a few times. This chain connects TRBV19 to TRBJ2-6, with a possible D match to TRBD1 (6 bases). Per germline, CDR1 LNHDA and CDR2 SQIVND (reference sequence). This CDR3 region has 16 residues. V was cut by 7 bases and J by 2 bases, with 15 bases left in between. CDR3: CASKLQGTTGANVLTF. The CDR3 nucleotides read TGTGCCAGTAAACTCCAGGGGACGACTGGGGCCAACGTCCTGACTTTC.

The V call is TRBV5-1, the J call TRBJ2-3; the match to TRBD1 covers 9 bases. The CDR3 is 14 amino acids. Germline assignment: CDR1 SGHRS and CDR2 YFSETQ. The ends lost 2 bases at V and 4 bases at J; junction bases unmatched: 2. CDR3 sequence reads: CASSFGQGPDTQYF. CDR3 DNA: TGCGCCAGCAGCTTCGGACAGGGGCCAGATACGCAGTATTTT.

V and J are TRBV6-1 and TRBJ2-5, with a weak D call TRBD1 (6 bases). V lost 2 bases, J lost 1 base, and 11 bases lay in between. The CDR3 spans 15 residues. Germline V gene sequence: CDR1 MNHNS, CDR2 SASEGT. The CDR3 here is CASSEWGPAQETQYF. Written as DNA, the CDR3 is TGTGCCAGCAGTGAATGGGGGCCCGCCCAAGAGACCCAGTACTTC.

The J gene is TRBJ2-7, the V gene TRBV28, with D possibly TRBD2 on 5 matching bases. In germline, CDR1 is MDHEN, CDR2 SYDVKM. There are 15 residues in the CDR3. The V end lost 1 base, the J end lost 0 bases, and 10 bases lay between the germline ends. The CDR3 DNA follows: TGTGCCAGCAGTTTATTCGGAGGTAGCTCCTACGAGCAGTACTTC. Its protein is CASSLFGGSSYEQYF.

This chain joins TRBV27 and TRBJ2-2; unclear D gene. This CDR3 has 13 amino acids. From germline, CDR1 is MNHEY and CDR2 SMNVEV (reference sequence). V lost 3 bases, J lost 5 bases, and 7 bases lay in between. The CDR3 protein is CASSLMETGELFF. For the CDR3, the DNA is TGTGCCAGCAGTTTGATGGAGACCGGGGAGCTGTTTTTT.

The chain joins TRBV7-2 to TRBJ2-2; D gene ambiguous. The V gene lost 4 bases and the J gene lost 8 bases, with 5 bases spanning the gap. The CDR3 covers 11 residues. CDR1 and CDR2 (germline): SGHTA, FQGNSA. The CDR3: CASSSSGELFF. CDR3 DNA: TGTGCCAGCAGCTCATCTGGGGAGCTGTTTTTT.

The chain uses TRBV30 and TRBJ2-1; D is ambiguous. Germline CDR1 and CDR2: GTSNPN and SVGIG (reference sequence). V was trimmed by 2 bases and J by 0 bases, leaving 11 bases between them. The CDR3 has 15 amino acids. The CDR3 loop is CAWSSGFISYNEQFF. CDR3 coding DNA: TGTGCCTGGAGTTCCGGGTTCATCTCCTACAATGAGCAGTTCTTC.

V usage is TRBV10-1 and J usage is TRBJ1-5, with TRBD1 as a possible D gene (6 bases). The germline CDR1 and CDR2 sequences are WNHNN and SYGVQD (reference sequence). The CDR3 extends over 15 amino acids. V was shortened by 6 bases and J by 5 bases, with 17 bases between the two germline ends. Here the CDR3 reads CASRNRALRYQPQHF. CDR3 nucleotides: TGCGCCAGCAGGAACAGGGCTTTAAGATATCAGCCCCAGCATTTT.

This clone was detected a few times. The chain uses TRBV5-4 and TRBJ2-7; TRBD1 matches at 10 bases. Per the germline V gene, CDR1 is SGHNT and CDR2 is YYREEE (reference sequence). V trimming: 4 bases; J trimming: 5 bases; junction bases outside the gene matches: 9. CDR3 size: 15 residues. CDR3 DNA sequence: TGTGCCAGCAGCCCTAGGACAGGGGGGATCGACGAGCAGTACTTC. It codes for CASSPRTGGIDEQYF.

This clone was picked up a small number of times. The chain couples TRBV7-3 to TRBJ2-3, with D possibly matching TRBD1 (7 bases). CDR1 and CDR2 (germline): SGHTA, FQGTGA. The CDR3 length is 14 residues. V was trimmed by 4 bases and J by 3 bases, leaving 11 bases between them. CDR3 in DNA: TGTGCCAGCAGCTCCAGGGGGAGGACAGATACGCAGTATTTT. Protein product: CASSSRGRTDTQYF.

This clone was seen a few times. The V and J genes are TRBV4-1 and TRBJ1-1; D is ambiguous. The germline V and J ends were trimmed by 0 bases and 6 bases, with 14 bases remaining between them. CDR3 size: 15 residues. Per the germline V gene, CDR1 is MGHRA and CDR2 is YSYEKL. In nucleotides, the CDR3 is TGCGCCAGCAGCCAAGAAGGATTTCGCGCGGCTGAAGCTTTCTTT. It is translated as CASSQEGFRAAEAFF.

The chain employs TRBV28 and TRBJ1-5; D gene unclear. Between the trimmed V and J ends, which lost 0 bases and 7 bases, there was a span of 10 bases. This CDR3 spans 14 amino acids. Germline CDR1 reads MDHEN; CDR2 reads SYDVKM. The CDR3 nucleotides are TGTGCCAGCAGTTTATGGGGGTCTGGGCAGCCCCAGCATTTT. This translates into CASSLWGSGQPQHF.

CDR3 in DNA: TGTGCCAGCAGCGACCGATGGGCAGATACGCAGTATTTT. Residues: CASSDRWADTQYF. The chain has TRBV9 and TRBJ2-3, with D hard to call. Per germline, CDR1 SGDLS and CDR2 YYNGEE. CDR3 length equals 13 residues. V lost 3 bases and J lost 4, with 9 bases in between.

The table lists this clone with a count of one. The chain combines TRBV5-1 with TRBJ1-1; D gene unclear. The CDR3 is made up of 15 amino acids. The germline CDR1 and CDR2 sequences are SGHRS and YFSETQ. The V gene lost 6 bases and the J gene lost 0 bases, with 15 bases spanning the gap. CDR3 sequence (DNA): TGCGCCAGCAACGTCGGTCTTCCTGTGAACACTGAAGCTTTCTTT. Translation gives CASNVGLPVNTEAFF.

The chain combines TRBV19 with TRBJ1-5; D uncertain. This CDR3 region has 14 residues. Germline V gene lookup returns CDR1 LNHDA and CDR2 SQIVND (reference sequence). V was trimmed by 0 bases and J by 9 bases, leaving 12 bases between them. CDR3 DNA sequence: TGTGCCAGTAGTATAGACGGCCGAGACGGGCCCCAGCATTTT. Its protein product is CASSIDGRDGPQHF.

The chain combines TRBV30 with TRBJ2-5; D is possibly TRBD2 (6 bases). Trimming pared 2 bases from V and 5 bases from J, leaving 12 bases between. CDR3 length: 13 residues. The germline V gene encodes CDR1 GTSNPN and CDR2 SVGIG (reference sequence). CDR3 nucleotide sequence: TGTGCCTGGAGTAGGAGGGAAGGGGAGACCCAGTACTTC. This sequence encodes CAWSRREGETQYF.

By sample fraction, this clone is medium-sized. Other DNA sequences in the same sample also yield this CDR3. V usage is TRBV5-6 and J usage is TRBJ2-5, with 11 bases lining up with TRBD2. Germline V CDR1 and CDR2: SGHDT, YYEEEE. This CDR3 comprises 15 residues. V shed 0 bases and J 4 bases; nucleotides not matched to a gene: 2. The DNA for the CDR3 is TGTGCCAGCAGCTTGGTAGCGGGGGGGGGAGAGACCCAGTACTTC. Translated, it gives CASSLVAGGGETQYF. The full variable domain, completed using reference TRBV5-6 and TRBJ2-5, is DAGVTQSPTHLIKTRGQQVTLRCSPKSGHDTVSWYQQALGQGPQFIFQYYEEEERQRGNFPDRFSGHQFPNYSSELNVNALLLGDSALYLCASSLVAGGGETQYFGPGTRLLVL.

This clone was seen only once. The chain recombines TRBV30 with TRBJ2-1, with 12 bases aligning to TRBD2. This CDR3 has 17 amino acids. V lost 0 bases, J lost 0 bases, and 3 bases stayed unmatched. Germline CDR1 is GTSNPN and CDR2 is SVGIG (reference sequence). The CDR3 bases are TGTGCCTGGAGTGTACTAGCGGGGGGCAGCTCCTACAATGAGCAGTTCTTC. Protein product: CAWSVLAGGSSYNEQFF.

This clone was picked up a small number of times. The chain employs TRBV11-2 and TRBJ2-5, with 7 positions matching TRBD1. The V gene's germline CDR1 is SGHAT and CDR2 FQNNGV. CDR3 length equals 16 residues. Germline trimming cut 4 bases from V and 0 bases from J; bases unmatched to any gene: 8. The CDR3 coding sequence is TGTGCCAGCAGCTCGGGGACAGCCCCGTACCAAGAGACCCAGTACTTC. Its protein is CASSSGTAPYQETQYF.